A selection of T cell receptor beta chains follows, all from one sample in a study of patients and donors after allogeneic stem cell transplantation. MiXCR, run by TCRdb on the RT-PCR reads, gives a single entry per CDR3 protein. The repertoire holds tens of thousands of distinct CDR3 sequences, with 5% as singletons. The sample comprised blood, either unsorted or a sorted T cell fraction (not recorded which). The source is a human donor who was either an allogeneic HSCT recipient or a stem cell or donor lymphocyte infusion donor (not recorded which). It is not recorded whose cells these are; they may come from a transplant donor. Both conserved end residues are part of each CDR3. The size entry gives once, few or many counts, or a class when the clone is expanded.

14	TRBV27	many	TRBJ1-2	CASSLFGRGGVYTF
13	TRBV27	many	TRBJ2-1	CASSRNPLNEQFF
15	TRBV28	medium-sized	TRBJ2-6	CASSFEHSGANVLTF
17	TRBV19	few	TRBJ2-7	CASSIAVQGLLPYEQYF
13	TRBV28	many	TRBJ2-5	CASRPGGQETQYF
16	TRBV12-3/TRBV12-4	many	TRBJ1-1	CASRPHPGTGLTEAFF
13	TRBV11-2	many	TRBJ1-1	CASSREANTEAFF
13	TRBV3-1	many	TRBJ1-2	CASSSNINYGYTF
13	TRBV9	many	TRBJ2-1	CASSSIDGAEQFF
11	TRBV18	many	TRBJ2-1	CASSVGAGQFF
14	TRBV28	few	TRBJ2-7	CASSFPGQSYEQYF
15	TRBV29-1	many	TRBJ1-2	CSVESLSLANYGYTF
15	TRBV11-3	few	TRBJ2-3	CASSLEAGGQDTQYF
16	TRBV7-8	many	TRBJ2-5	CASSPGTGGSQETQYF